This is a list of T cell receptor beta chains from one sample in a study of blood T cells in healthy people across ages. Using its own MiXCR run on the 5' RACE reads, TCRdb lists one record per CDR3 protein. The sample lists 1.5 million to 2 million distinct CDR3 sequences; less than 50% were seen once. The material sequenced was blood. The receptors were gathered from a woman between 40 and 55 years old in good health. The CDR3 runs from the conserved cysteine through the conserved F or W. A D gene is named only where the DNA matches it firmly. Some rows mark clone size as missing; the rest say once, few, many or name a class of expanded clone.

V gene,clone size,D gene,J gene,CDR3 length,CDR3 DNA,CDR3 protein
TRBV20-1,few,TRBD1,TRBJ2-7,15,TGCAGTGCTTTGCAAGGACAGGGGATTGCCTACGAGCAGTACTTC,CSALQGQGIAYEQYF
TRBV4-2,NA,NA,TRBJ2-6,17,TGTGCCAGCAGCCAAGTGGAGCAGGGCTCTGGGGCCAACGTCCTGACTTTC,CASSQVEQGSGANVLTF
TRBV2,NA,TRBD1,TRBJ2-1,13,TGTGCCAGGGGTGGACAGGGTAGGAATGAGCAGTTCTTC,CARGGQGRNEQFF
TRBV19,NA,TRBD1,TRBJ1-2,12,TGTGCCAGTAGTATCCACAGGGGTGGCTACACCTTC,CASSIHRGGYTF
TRBV6-5,NA,NA,TRBJ2-7,13,TGTGCCAGCAGACCCACACGATACGCCGAGCAGTACTTC,CASRPTRYAEQYF
TRBV15,NA,NA,TRBJ1-4,14,TGTGCCACCAGCAGAGATCAAGGCCGGGAAAAACCGTTTTTT,CATSRDQGREKPFF
TRBV27,NA,TRBD1,TRBJ2-5,16,TGTGCCAGCAGTCCCACCCGGACAGGGGGACAAGAGACCCAGTACTTC,CASSPTRTGGQETQYF
TRBV7-8,NA,TRBD1,TRBJ1-1,17,TGTGCCAGCAGCTTAAGCCTCAGGGGGCGCAAAGACACTGAAGCTTTCTTT,CASSLSLRGRKDTEAFF
TRBV18,few,NA,TRBJ1-2,14,TGTGCCAGCTCACCGTCCCTGGGGGACTATGGCTACACCTTC,CASSPSLGDYGYTF
TRBV5-1,NA,NA,TRBJ1-4,13,TGCGCCAGCAACAACCTGGACGATGAAAACCTGTTTTTT,CASNNLDDENLFF
TRBV5-1,NA,NA,TRBJ2-1,13,TGCGCCAGCAGACCTGACAGCCTCAATGAGCAGTTCTTC,CASRPDSLNEQFF
TRBV29-1,few,NA,TRBJ2-5,13,TGCAGCTATGTAGGTGAGGTCTTGAAGACCCAGTACTTC,CSYVGEVLKTQYF
TRBV20-1,many,NA,TRBJ2-1,13,TGCAGTGCTACTCATCGGGGGGCCAATGAGCAGTTCTTC,CSATHRGANEQFF
TRBV20-1,NA,NA,TRBJ1-2,12,TGCGGTACTAGGATAAGGGATTATGGCTACACCTTC,CGTRIRDYGYTF
TRBV20-1,NA,TRBD1,TRBJ1-5,17,TGCAGTGCTCCCAGTACTCAGGGGGCTACCCGCAATCAGCCCCAGCATTTT,CSAPSTQGATRNQPQHF
TRBV9,NA,NA,TRBJ2-6,16,TGTGCCAGCAGCGCCGGGGGTAGCTCTGGGGCCAACGTCCTGACTTTC,CASSAGGSSGANVLTF
TRBV24-1,NA,NA,TRBJ1-3,14,TGTGCCACCAGTGACTGGAGCTCTGGAAACACCATATATTTT,CATSDWSSGNTIYF
TRBV28,many,NA,TRBJ2-1,15,TGTGCCAGCAGTGACCCCCCGAGCGGCCACAATGAGCAGTTCTTC,CASSDPPSGHNEQFF
TRBV28,few,TRBD1,TRBJ2-1,13,TGTGCCAGCACCCTGACAGGGTGGGGTGAGCAGTTCTTC,CASTLTGWGEQFF
TRBV10-3,NA,NA,TRBJ1-2,13,TGTGCCATCAGGCCGGAGGGGCTCTATGGCTACACCTTC,CAIRPEGLYGYTF
TRBV20-1,once,TRBD2,TRBJ2-3,14,TGCAGTGCTAATAGCGGGGGGGCCTTAGATACGCAGTATTTT,CSANSGGALDTQYF
TRBV5-1,NA,NA,TRBJ2-5,16,TGCGCCAGCAGCTTGGGGGGCAGCGCAAACCAAGAGACCCAGTACTTC,CASSLGGSANQETQYF
TRBV5-1,few,NA,TRBJ1-5,14,TGCGCCAGCAGCTTTGGACCGCATAATCAGCCCCAGCATTTT,CASSFGPHNQPQHF
TRBV4-2,few,NA,TRBJ2-1,16,TGTGCCAGCAGCCAGGTCCCTCCCCGGGGGATCAATGAGCAGTTCTTC,CASSQVPPRGINEQFF
TRBV3-1,NA,TRBD2,TRBJ2-1,15,TGTGCCAGCAGCCTCCAGCGGGGGGGCATAAATGAGCAGTTCTTC,CASSLQRGGINEQFF